The subject of this entry is one T cell receptor (beta chain). The antigen is not known. The CDR3 runs to 14 residues. The V gene lost 7 bases and the J gene lost 0 bases, with 10 bases spanning the gap. CDR1 MNHEY and CDR2 SMNVEV come from the germline V gene (reference sequence). TCRdb re-called the reads through MiXCR, storing one row per CDR3 protein. Among around 78,000 distinct CDR3 sequences listed, about 40% were seen once. This entry comes from a study of T cell repertoires in cytomegalovirus infection. Study context: The study used recently identified HLA-C-restricted and well-studied HLA-B-restricted CMV epitopes. Public TCR beta signature analysis indicated the presence of both CMV infection and matching HLA type. The study's findings and limits: Predominance within the ex vivo response was attributable to HLA-C-restricted CMV-specific TCR beta clonotypes.

The origin of this receptor is a human donor in good health (CMV status not recorded). Some clones in this sample may be carry-over from other donors' samples. The V gene is TRBV27, the J gene TRBJ2-4, with a weak D call TRBD1 (6 bases). This specimen was CD8+ T cells from cultured PBMCs, taken from culture after CMV antigen stimulation. The CDR3 here is CASTDSRAKNIQYF. DNA of the CDR3: TGTGCCAGCACGGACAGCCGAGCCAAAAACATTCAGTACTTC.